The text below deals with one T cell receptor (beta chain). Antigen: not known. Time point here: week 11, during vaccination. A 20-mer mutant IDH1 peptide at 300 ug was injected subcutaneously with topical imiquimod. These data originate in a study of a mutant IDH1 vaccine in newly diagnosed glioma. Study context: Therapy received beforehand was radiotherapy, temozolomide, or both, with most patients given both.

Sequencing used immunoSEQ multiplex PCR; TCRdb keeps in-frame clones, though not all of them. This table holds roughly 110,000 clones, 75% to 90% found once. General study points: Changes in the top peripheral T cell clonotypes seemingly had no bearing on pseudoprogression.

This sequence was found in a woman in her 50s with glioma. Sequenced here: PBMCs, sampled from a glioma patient whose treatment included an IDH1 peptide vaccine.

The CDR3 DNA reads as TGTGCCAGCAGCCCAGGCGGGGTTACAGATACGCAGTATTTT. This gives the protein CASSPGGVTDTQYF. The rearrangement joins TRBV7-9 to TRBJ2-3; TRBD2 might be the D (6 bases). Trimming removed 5 bases at V and 3 bases at J, with 12 bases between. The CDR3 sequence is 14 residues long. The germline gives CDR1 SEHNR, CDR2 FQNEAQ (reference sequence). Together with reference TRBV7-9 and TRBJ2-3, the CDR3 gives the full variable domain: DTGVSQNPRHKITKRGQNVTFRCDPISEHNRLYWYRQTLGQGPEFLTYFQNEAQLEKSRLLSDRFSAERPKGSFSTLEIQRTEQGDSAMYLCASSPGGVTDTQYFGPGTRLTVL.